This T cell receptor (beta chain) is from a study of cytomegalovirus exposure and HLA in healthy donors. Study-wide background: The 90 to 150 validation repertoires, a later analysis reported, used the same platform as the roughly 660 repertoires from the first cohort.

The repertoire was sequenced with immunoSEQ multiplex PCR; TCRdb's copy has only in-frame clones and lacks some. Here the sample spans 100,000 to 150,000 clones, roughly 84% being singletons. The CDR3 consists of 13 residues. In germline, CDR1 is ENHRY, CDR2 SYGVKD. Germline trimming cut 7 bases from V and 3 bases from J; bases unmatched to any gene: 6. This clone has more than one count but fewer than ten. Material for sequencing was PBMCs. This chain links TRBV10-3 with TRBJ2-7, with 7 positions matching TRBD1. This TCR derives from a woman under 40 in good health and CMV-seronegative. The CDR3 sequence: CAITRDRDYEQYF. CDR3 sequence (DNA): TGTGCCATCACACGGGACAGAGACTACGAGCAGTACTTC.